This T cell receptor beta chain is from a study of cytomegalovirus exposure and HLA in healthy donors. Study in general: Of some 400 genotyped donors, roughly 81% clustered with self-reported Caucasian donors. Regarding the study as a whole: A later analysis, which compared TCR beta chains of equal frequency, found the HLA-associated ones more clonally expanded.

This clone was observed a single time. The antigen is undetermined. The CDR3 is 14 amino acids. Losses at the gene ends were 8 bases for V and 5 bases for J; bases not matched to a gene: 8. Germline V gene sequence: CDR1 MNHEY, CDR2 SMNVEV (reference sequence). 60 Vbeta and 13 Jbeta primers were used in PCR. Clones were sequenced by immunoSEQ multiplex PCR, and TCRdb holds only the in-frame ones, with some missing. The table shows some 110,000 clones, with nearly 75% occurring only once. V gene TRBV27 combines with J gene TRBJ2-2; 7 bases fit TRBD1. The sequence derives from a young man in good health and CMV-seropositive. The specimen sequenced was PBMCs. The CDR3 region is CASQTGPSTGELFF. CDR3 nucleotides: TGTGCCAGCCAGACAGGGCCTTCTACCGGGGAGCTGTTTTTT.